This T cell receptor beta chain was profiled in a study of graft-versus-host responses after intestinal transplantation. In the study overall: Multivisceral, liver-intestinal, or isolated intestinal grafts went to recipients.

Clones were read by immunoSEQ multiplex PCR, and TCRdb kept only the in-frame ones, dropping some. Among about 94,000 clones listed, 90% to 95% were seen once. Study-wide points: GvH clones detected in recipient marrow included some appearing first in ileum or blood. Patients who carried graft-donor T cell macrochimerism also had high graft-versus-host to host-versus-graft clonal ratios in their allografts. Maximum circulating GvH clone levels tracked with early post-transplant HvG decreases.

As to this clone: As yet, its antigen is unknown.

The CDR3 contains 15 residues. The V end lost 0 bases, the J end lost 3 bases, and 10 bases lay between the germline ends. The germline gives CDR1 LGHNA, CDR2 YSLEER. The sequence was obtained from a human donor who received an intestinal transplant. Sequencing used unstimulated CD8+ T cells sorted from spleen or lymph node cells, obtained before intestinal transplant. The chain combines TRBV4-3 with TRBJ2-3; TRBD2 is a possible D gene (6 bases). Here the CDR3 DNA reads TGCGCCAGCAGCCAAGAGCGGGGACCAACAGATACGCAGTATTTT. Its protein product is CASSQERGPTDTQYF.